This record looks at one T cell receptor (beta chain) sequence and its context. Antigen unknown. V lost 0 bases and J lost 4, with 10 bases in between. The CDR3 runs to 14 residues. The germline CDR1 and CDR2 sequences are SGHRS and YFSETQ. The assay was immunoSEQ multiplex PCR, and TCRdb's table has in-frame clones only and misses some. Among tens of thousands of clones listed, about 80% were seen once. The data belong to a study of OX40 agonist ivuxolimab in advanced cancers. General observations from the study: Averaging showed that CD8+ T cells had more expanded clones than CD4+ did. Normalized T-cell clonal expansion was also low in some nonresponders.

This chain connects TRBV5-1 to TRBJ1-2; D not certain. The source of this sequence is an adult with an advanced solid tumor such as melanoma, head and neck, liver or kidney cancer. Specimen: CD4+ or CD8+ T cells sorted from blood, collected in a trial of the OX40 agonist ivuxolimab. The CDR3 region is CASSLEAATYGYTF. The DNA for the CDR3 is TGCGCCAGCAGCTTGGAGGCGGCGACCTATGGCTACACCTTC.